These 20 T cell receptor beta chains originate from one sample sequenced in a study of blood T cell repertoires in COVID-19. Sequencing was performed with immunoSEQ multiplex PCR; in TCRdb, only in-frame clones are kept and a portion is missing. This sample has roughly 260,000 clones, with around nine tenths found just once. Source material: peripheral blood. Receptor source: a middle-aged man who had recovered from COVID-19.

This rearrangement joins TRBV7-9 to TRBJ2-6; 7 bases line up with TRBD2. This CDR3 is built from 17 residues. Germline values: CDR1 SEHNR, CDR2 FQNEAQ (reference sequence). The trim removed 1 base at V and 0 bases at J, leaving 3 bases unmatched. The CDR3 spells CASSLGGGPSGANVLTF. CDR3 sequence (DNA): TGTGCCAGCAGCTTAGGGGGGGGTCCCTCTGGGGCCAACGTCCTGACTTTC.

The chain couples TRBV18 to TRBJ2-5, with D maybe TRBD2 (6 bases). V was shortened by 3 bases and J by 8 bases, with 10 bases between the two germline ends. Germline lookup yields CDR1 KGHSH and CDR2 LQKENI. This CDR3 contains 12 residues. CDR3 nucleotide sequence: TGTGCCAGCTCACCTTCCGGGACTACCCAGTACTTC. Protein sequence: CASSPSGTTQYF. The variable domain in full, completed from reference TRBV18 and TRBJ2-5, reads NAGVMQNPRHLVRRRGQEARLRCSPMKGHSHVYWYRQLPEEGLKFMVYLQKENIIDESGMPKERFSAEFPKEGPSILRIQQVVRGDSAAYFCASSPSGTTQYFGPGTRLLVL.

This clone was found once. V is TRBV4-3 and J is TRBJ1-1; D may be TRBD1 (6 bases). This CDR3 is built from 15 residues. Trimming took off 0 bases at V and 4 bases at J, with 12 bases between the two ends. The germline V gene has CDR1 LGHNA and CDR2 YSLEER. As DNA, the CDR3 is TGCGCCAGCAGCCAAGAAACAGGGTATCGCACTGAAGCTTTCTTT. It specifies CASSQETGYRTEAFF.

The chain couples TRBV5-4 to TRBJ2-7; TRBD1 agrees at 10 bases. The CDR3 has 15 amino acids. Trimming at V came to 3 bases and at J to 4 bases, leaving 7 bases not matched to a gene. Germline CDR1 is SGHNT and CDR2 is YYREEE (reference sequence). The CDR3 coding sequence is TGTGCCAGCAGCTGGCCGGGACAGGGGCTATACGAGCAGTACTTC. This sequence encodes CASSWPGQGLYEQYF.

The CDR3 reads CASSPGASGRGDTQYF. The DNA for the CDR3 is TGTGCCAGCAGCCCCGGGGCTAGCGGGAGAGGAGATACGCAGTATTTT. The rearrangement uses TRBV11-2 and TRBJ2-3; 10 nucleotides align to TRBD2. The CDR3 is 16 residues long. Germline trimming cut 5 bases from V and 5 bases from J; bases unmatched to any gene: 10. Per germline, CDR1 SGHAT and CDR2 FQNNGV.

V is TRBV4-1 and J is TRBJ1-2; tentative D call: TRBD1 (6 bases). The CDR3 consists of 16 residues. V shed 4 bases and J shed 0 bases, with 15 bases lying between them. Germline assignment: CDR1 MGHRA and CDR2 YSYEKL. Written as DNA, the CDR3 is TGCGCCAGCAGCCCTATAATGACAGGAGCTAACTATGGCTACACCTTC. Translating gives CASSPIMTGANYGYTF.

This clone was counted between two and nine times. V is TRBV19 and J is TRBJ2-3, with D perhaps TRBD2 (6 bases). There are 15 residues in the CDR3. Germline CDR1 and CDR2: LNHDA and SQIVND (reference sequence). Trimming removed 6 bases at V and 3 bases at J, with 16 bases between. In DNA form, the CDR3 reads TGTGCCAGTAGGACTCGGTGCGGAGGGACAGATACGCAGTATTTT. It yields the protein CASRTRCGGTDTQYF.

V gene TRBV2 combines with J gene TRBJ2-5, with TRBD2 as a possible D gene (6 bases). The CDR3 contains 13 residues. The germline gives CDR1 SNHLY, CDR2 FYNNEI. Trimming removed 6 bases from V and 2 bases from J, with 10 bases in between. DNA for the CDR3: TGTGCCAGCAGGGAGGGAATTCAAGAGACCCAGTACTTC. It yields the protein CASREGIQETQYF.

This clone was recorded only once. The V and J genes are TRBV5-1 and TRBJ2-3, with a weak D call TRBD2 (5 bases). Trimming shortened V by 0 bases and J by 4 bases, and 12 bases separated the two germline ends. This CDR3 is built from 15 residues. Per germline, CDR1 SGHRS and CDR2 YFSETQ. CDR3: CASSLVGGLSDTQYF. In DNA, the CDR3 is TGCGCCAGCAGCTTGGTAGGCGGACTTTCAGATACGCAGTATTTT.

The chain joins TRBV5-1 to TRBJ2-7; 11 positions agree with TRBD2. The CDR3 sequence is 15 residues long. CDR1 SGHRS and CDR2 YFSETQ come from the germline V gene. Losses at the gene ends were 3 bases for V and 0 bases for J; bases not matched to a gene: 2. The CDR3 sequence is CASSSTSGSSYEQYF. CDR3 nucleotides: TGCGCCAGCAGCTCCACTAGCGGGAGCTCCTACGAGCAGTACTTC.

V is TRBV12-5 and J is TRBJ2-5; 9 bases agree with TRBD2. This CDR3 is built from 15 residues. The germline CDR1 and CDR2 sequences are LGHNT and FRNRAP. V shed 6 bases, J shed 3 bases, and the junction held 8 bases outside the gene matches. The CDR3 reads CASGPWTSVEETQYF. The CDR3 nucleotides are TGTGCTAGTGGCCCCTGGACTAGCGTAGAAGAGACCCAGTACTTC.

The chain has TRBV6-6 and TRBJ2-7; D is uncertain. The CDR3 runs to 11 residues. Trimming took off 8 bases at V and 2 bases at J, with 7 bases between the two ends. Germline assignment: CDR1 MNHNY and CDR2 SVGAGI (reference sequence). The CDR3 DNA follows: TGTGCCAGCGGTCTAGCCTACGAGCAGTACTTC. It translates to CASGLAYEQYF.

The table lists this clone with a few counts. Other DNA sequences within the sample encode an identical CDR3. The chain carries TRBV14 and TRBJ1-1, with 7 bases identical to TRBD1. The J segment lost 8 bases and the V segment lost 1 base, leaving 1 base of the junction unmatched. The CDR3 contains 12 residues. Germline V gives CDR1 SGHDN, CDR2 FVKESK. CDR3 coding DNA: TGTGCCAGCAGCCAAGCACAGGGGGAAGCTTTCTTT. Its translation is CASSQAQGEAFF.

The chain uses TRBV6-6 and TRBJ2-7, with TRBD1 matching 7 bases. Germline lookup yields CDR1 MNHNY and CDR2 SVGAGI (reference sequence). The junction had 11 bases not matched to a gene; V was cut back by 6 bases and J by 6 bases. The CDR3 totals 14 residues. The CDR3 spells CASSHGTVVVEQYF. CDR3 coding DNA: TGTGCCAGCAGCCACGGGACAGTCGTCGTCGAGCAGTACTTC.

V gene TRBV4-3 combines with J gene TRBJ1-2; no clear D gene. Trimming took off 1 base at V and 5 bases at J, with 11 bases between the two ends. CDR3 size: 14 residues. Germline CDR1 is LGHNA and CDR2 is YSLEER. The CDR3: CASSQARRSYGYTF. CDR3 DNA: TGCGCCAGCAGCCAAGCCCGCCGGAGTTATGGCTACACCTTC.

V and J are TRBV3-1 (or the pseudogene TRBV3-2) and TRBJ2-7; D is possibly TRBD2 (6 bases). Trimming removed 4 bases at V and 7 bases at J, with 14 bases between. This CDR3 has 13 residues. Germline CDR1 and CDR2: LGHDT and YNNKEL (reference sequence). In DNA form, the CDR3 reads TGTGCCAGCAGCCCGCTTCGGGCGGGAGAGCAGTACTTC. This translates into CASSPLRAGEQYF.

The chain employs TRBV7-9 and TRBJ1-2; D uncertain. The CDR3 runs to 13 residues. V was cut by 3 bases and J by 6 bases, with 11 bases left in between. Germline CDR1 reads SEHNR; CDR2 reads FQNEAQ (reference sequence). Here the CDR3 reads CASSLEERNGYTF. DNA for the CDR3: TGTGCCAGCAGCTTGGAAGAGCGAAATGGCTACACCTTC.

The genes are TRBV6-6 and TRBJ1-6; no clear D. This CDR3 comprises 11 residues. Germline CDR1 MNHNY, CDR2 SVGAGI (reference sequence). The V end lost 6 bases, the J end lost 7 bases, and 4 bases lay between the germline ends. CDR3 protein: CASSRNSPLHF. CDR3 nucleotide sequence: TGTGCCAGCAGCAGAAATTCACCCCTCCACTTT.

This sequence joins TRBV7-2 and TRBJ2-1; D gene ambiguous. V gave up 2 bases and J gave up 9 bases, with 5 bases separating them. The CDR3 length is 11 residues. Germline V gene lookup returns CDR1 SGHTA and CDR2 FQGNSA. As DNA, the CDR3 is TGTGCCAGCAGCTTATATTCTGAGCAGTTCTTC. This sequence encodes CASSLYSEQFF.

The chain joins TRBV7-2 to TRBJ2-1; tentatively, D is TRBD2 (6 bases). The CDR3 covers 17 residues. In germline, CDR1 is SGHTA, CDR2 FQGNSA. V shed 5 bases and J shed 3 bases, with 20 bases lying between them. CDR3 DNA: TGTGCCAGCAGCCCTCTAGATAGCGGAAAACGCTACAATGAGCAGTTCTTC. This encodes CASSPLDSGKRYNEQFF. The full variable domain, with the rest looked up from reference TRBV7-2 and TRBJ2-1, is GAGVSQSPSNKVTEKGKDVELRCDPISGHTALYWYRQSLGQGLEFLIYFQGNSAPDKSGLPSDRFSAERTGGSVSTLTIQRTQQEDSAVYLCASSPLDSGKRYNEQFFGPGTRLTVL.